These 2 T cell receptor beta chains share one sample of origin, sequenced in a study of T cell repertoires in cytomegalovirus infection. What these receptors recognize is not known. Each CDR3 protein is one row after TCRdb ran MiXCR on the reads. The sample has around 500,000 distinct CDR3 sequences; roughly 46% are singletons. The sample consisted of cultured PBMCs, taken from culture after CMV antigen stimulation. The source is a human donor in good health (CMV status not recorded). Some clones in this sample may be carry-over from other donors' samples.

CDR3 sequence reads: CASFDPQGLAGGETQYF. The CDR3 region has the DNA TGCGCCAGCTTTGACCCTCAAGGGCTAGCGGGTGGGGAGACCCAGTACTTC. V gene TRBV10-2 combines with J gene TRBJ2-5; 8 bases agree with TRBD2. Losses at the gene ends were 8 bases for V and 5 bases for J; bases not matched to a gene: 19. Germline loops: CDR1 WSHSY, CDR2 SAAADI. The CDR3 extends over 17 amino acids.

The table lists this clonotype with a few counts. The rearrangement uses TRBV20-1 and TRBJ2-1, with D unresolved. The CDR3 is 16 residues long. Trimming removed 0 bases from V and 3 bases from J, with 15 bases in between. Germline V gene lookup returns CDR1 DFQATT and CDR2 SNEGSKA (reference sequence). CDR3 residues: CSARDAANADYNEQFF. The CDR3 bases are TGCAGTGCTAGAGATGCGGCCAACGCAGACTACAATGAGCAGTTCTTC.